Below are 20 T cell receptor beta chains sequenced from a single sample in a study of blood T cell repertoires in COVID-19. Data came from immunoSEQ multiplex PCR; TCRdb stores just in-frame clones and leaves some out. Here the sample spans around 250,000 clones, roughly nine tenths being singletons. The sequenced sample consisted of PBMCs or T cells enriched from blood (not recorded which). Every receptor here comes from a human donor in a cohort exposed to, infected with or recovered from COVID-19 (not recorded which). The donor label of this sample is uncertain.

DNA of the CDR3: TGTGCCAGCAGCTTATTCCCAGGGTTGAACACTGAAGCTTTCTTT. It codes for CASSLFPGLNTEAFF. The chain combines TRBV7-8 with TRBJ1-1; D perhaps matches TRBD1 (5 bases). Germline V CDR1 and CDR2: SGHVS, FQNEAQ. The CDR3 loop spans 15 amino acids. Trimming left V 2 bases short and J 0 bases short, with 10 bases between.

This sequence joins TRBV27 and TRBJ2-1, with 11 bases lining up with TRBD1. This CDR3 is 16 amino acids long. V gave up 5 bases and J gave up 6 bases; unmatched junction bases: 9. Germline V CDR1 and CDR2: MNHEY, SMNVEV (reference sequence). For the CDR3, the DNA is TGTGCCAGCAGTCCTTGGACAGGGGGCCATACCAATGAGCAGTTCTTC. It yields the protein CASSPWTGGHTNEQFF.

The chain employs TRBV7-9 and TRBJ2-7, with 9 positions matching TRBD2. Germline V gene sequence: CDR1 SEHNR, CDR2 FQNEAQ (reference sequence). J lost 3 bases, V lost 2 bases, and 11 bases had no gene match. The length of the CDR3 is 17 residues. CDR3 DNA: TGTGCCAGCAGCTTACTGATTAGCGGGGGCGTTCGCTACGAGCAGTACTTC. Its translation: CASSLLISGGVRYEQYF.

The chain recombines TRBV4-2 with TRBJ1-4; D gene unclear. Germline V lookup: CDR1 LGHNA, CDR2 YNFKEQ. Trimming pared 2 bases from V and 7 bases from J, leaving 14 bases between. There are 15 residues in the CDR3. The CDR3 nucleotides are TGTGCCAGCAGCCAATTCGCGGGTCTGGGTGAAAAACTGTTTTTT. Protein sequence: CASSQFAGLGEKLFF.

This rearrangement joins TRBV5-1 to TRBJ2-3; tentative D call: TRBD2 (5 bases). The CDR3 loop spans 14 amino acids. The germline V gene has CDR1 SGHRS and CDR2 YFSETQ. Trimming stripped 4 bases from V and 2 bases from J, with 11 bases between. In nucleotides, the CDR3 is TGCGCCAGCAGCACCCGGGATTTCACAGATACGCAGTATTTT. Translating gives CASSTRDFTDTQYF.

This clone was observed a few times. The rearrangement links TRBV18 to TRBJ1-1; D gene uncertain. With 6 bases removed from V and 1 base from J, the gap between germline ends came to 18 bases. Germline V lookup: CDR1 KGHSH, CDR2 LQKENI. The CDR3 runs 16 residues. CDR3 amino acids: CASSRFDLEGNTEAFF. The CDR3 nucleotides read TGTGCCAGCTCGCGCTTCGACCTTGAGGGGAACACTGAAGCTTTCTTT.

This clone appeared a single time. The chain links TRBV18 to TRBJ2-7; D is uncertain. Trimming removed 2 bases at V and 5 bases at J, with 10 bases between. In germline, CDR1 is KGHSH, CDR2 LQKENI. This CDR3 region has 13 residues. The CDR3 DNA sequence: TGTGCCAGCTCACCAGGGCAATTAAACGAGCAGTACTTC. The encoded protein is CASSPGQLNEQYF.

The chain has TRBV7-2 and TRBJ1-4; D may be TRBD1 (6 bases). Germline assignment: CDR1 SGHTA and CDR2 FQGNSA. The CDR3 consists of 14 residues. V lost 5 bases, J lost 0 bases, and 7 bases lay in between. The CDR3 region has the DNA TGTGCCAGCAGCCGGACAGCAACTAATGAAAAACTGTTTTTT. This encodes CASSRTATNEKLFF.

The CDR3 DNA reads TGTGCCAGCAGCTTAGAGGGGCTTACTGATGGCTACACCTTC. Its protein product is CASSLEGLTDGYTF. The J gene is TRBJ1-2, the V gene TRBV7-9; possibly TRBD1 for D (5 bases). The germline gives CDR1 SEHNR, CDR2 FQNEAQ (reference sequence). V was shortened by 1 base and J by 6 bases, with 12 bases between the two germline ends. This CDR3 comprises 14 residues.

The chain combines TRBV7-9 with TRBJ1-6; no clear D. The germline V and J ends were trimmed by 5 bases and 7 bases, with 12 bases remaining between them. The germline CDR1 and CDR2 sequences are SEHNR and FQNEAQ (reference sequence). The CDR3 has 14 residues. The CDR3 DNA sequence: TGTGCCAGCAGCCCGCGGCGGATGAATTCACCCCTCCACTTT. It codes for CASSPRRMNSPLHF.

This chain uses TRBV7-8 with TRBJ1-5; possible D gene TRBD1, 6 bases. The CDR3 is 15 residues long. V was clipped by 5 bases and J by 7 bases, with 18 bases between them. Germline assignment: CDR1 SGHVS and CDR2 FQNEAQ. The CDR3 nucleotides read TGTGCCAGCAGCCCTTACAGGGCTACAGGACAGCCCCAGCATTTT. It yields the protein CASSPYRATGQPQHF.

This chain uses TRBV4-2 with TRBJ1-2; unclear D gene. The CDR3 runs 15 residues. Trimming removed 2 bases at V and 6 bases at J, with 16 bases between. CDR1 is LGHNA and CDR2 is YNFKEQ in the germline V gene. CDR3 nucleotide sequence: TGTGCCAGCAGCCAATCCCGGGGAGTGTCAAATGGCTACACCTTC. It specifies CASSQSRGVSNGYTF.

J is TRBJ2-3 and V is TRBV3-1 (or the pseudogene TRBV3-2); TRBD1 aligns across 9 bases. Germline V lookup: CDR1 LGHDT, CDR2 YNNKEL (reference sequence). The CDR3 runs 15 residues. J lost 1 base, V lost 5 bases, and 4 bases had no gene match. CDR3 sequence reads: CASSGRDRGTDTQYF. CDR3 sequence (DNA): TGTGCCAGCAGCGGCCGGGACAGGGGCACAGATACGCAGTATTTT.

This clone was detected a few times. The chain is built from TRBV3-1 (or the pseudogene TRBV3-2) and TRBJ2-5; 13 bases fit TRBD2. After removal of 4 bases from V and 7 bases from J, the junction contained 12 bases not matched to a gene. The CDR3 runs to 17 residues. CDR1 and CDR2 from the germline V gene are LGHDT and YNNKEL (reference sequence). The CDR3 reads CASSPSITSGGAGTQYF. The CDR3 DNA reads as TGTGCCAGCAGCCCAAGCATAACTAGCGGGGGGGCGGGGACCCAGTACTTC.

The chain couples TRBV19 to TRBJ2-6, with a tentative D call TRBD1 (6 bases). CDR1 is LNHDA and CDR2 is SQIVND in the germline V gene (reference sequence). Deletions cut 9 bases from V and 9 bases from J, with 12 bases between. The CDR3 consists of 12 residues. CDR3 loop: CASKTGFNVLTF. The DNA of the CDR3 is TGTGCCAGCAAAACAGGGTTCAACGTCCTGACTTTC.

The chain carries TRBV25-1 and TRBJ2-1, with 9 bases that match TRBD2. The trim removed 2 bases at V and 0 bases at J, leaving 5 bases unmatched. The CDR3 is 17 amino acids. Looked up from germline, CDR1 is MGHDK and CDR2 is SYGVNS. This CDR3 is CASSERERGVSYNEQFF. The CDR3, as DNA: TGTGCCAGCAGTGAACGAGAGCGGGGGGTCTCCTACAATGAGCAGTTCTTC.

The chain has TRBV6-5 and TRBJ1-6; TRBD1 agrees at 7 bases. The CDR3 runs 16 residues. V was clipped by 0 bases and J by 7 bases; unmatched bases: 6. Germline V CDR1 and CDR2: MNHEY, SVGAGI. For the CDR3, the DNA is TGTGCCAGCAGTTACTCGGAGGGGGCCCCGAATTCACCCCTCCACTTT. Translation gives CASSYSEGAPNSPLHF.

In its sample, this clone was seen once. The chain employs TRBV27 and TRBJ2-2; weak D call: TRBD1 (6 bases). CDR3 length equals 19 residues. V gave up 4 bases and J gave up 7 bases, with 28 bases separating them. CDR1 and CDR2 from the germline V gene are MNHEY and SMNVEV (reference sequence). The CDR3: CASSSFPYTGIGKFGELFF. The CDR3, as DNA: TGTGCCAGCAGTTCATTTCCGTACACAGGGATTGGGAAATTCGGGGAGCTGTTTTTT.

Note on this clone: A read error may account for a junction end that differs from germline. This chain connects TRBV6-1 to TRBJ1-5; D is unresolved. The CDR3 extends over 13 amino acids. Per the germline V gene, CDR1 is MNHNS and CDR2 is SASEGT. The CDR3 region has the DNA TGTGCCAGCAGTGAAGGTAGCCATCAGCCCCAGCATTTT. It is translated as CASSEGSHQPQHF.

This chain connects TRBV5-1 to TRBJ1-6; no clear D gene. The CDR3 totals 16 residues. CDR1 SGHRS and CDR2 YFSETQ come from the germline V gene. V lost 1 base to trimming and J lost 7 bases, with 15 bases between them. The CDR3 here is CASSLLTFLRNSPLHF. CDR3 sequence (DNA): TGCGCCAGCAGCTTGTTAACTTTCCTCCGAAATTCACCCCTCCACTTT.